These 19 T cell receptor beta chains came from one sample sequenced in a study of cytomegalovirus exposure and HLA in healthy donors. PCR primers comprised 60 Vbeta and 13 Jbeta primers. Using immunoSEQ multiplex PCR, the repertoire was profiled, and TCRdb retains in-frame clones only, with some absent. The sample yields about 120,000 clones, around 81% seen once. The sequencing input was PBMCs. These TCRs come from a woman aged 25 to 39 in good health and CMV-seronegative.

The CDR3 DNA reads as TGCGCCAGCTTTCTTACGGCGGGAACCGGGGAGCTGTTTTTT. Its protein product is CASFLTAGTGELFF. The V gene is TRBV5-1, the J gene TRBJ2-2; tentatively, D is TRBD2 (6 bases). The CDR3 covers 14 residues. CDR1 and CDR2 from the germline V gene are SGHRS and YFSETQ. Trimming removed 7 bases at V and 5 bases at J, with 15 bases between.

The CDR3 is CASSPSPGQGFGYTF. The CDR3 DNA sequence: TGTGCCAGCAGCCCAAGTCCGGGACAGGGGTTTGGCTACACCTTC. This chain links TRBV7-3 with TRBJ1-2; 10 bases align to TRBD1. This CDR3 contains 15 residues. V gave up 5 bases and J gave up 7 bases; unmatched junction bases: 10. The V gene's germline CDR1 is SGHTA and CDR2 FQGTGA. The variable domain in full, completed from reference TRBV7-3 and TRBJ1-2, reads GAGVSQTPSNKVTEKGKYVELRCDPISGHTALYWYRQSLGQGPEFLIYFQGTGAADDSGLPNDRFFAVRPEGSVSTLKIQRTERGDSAVYLCASSPSPGQGFGYTFGSGTRLTVV.

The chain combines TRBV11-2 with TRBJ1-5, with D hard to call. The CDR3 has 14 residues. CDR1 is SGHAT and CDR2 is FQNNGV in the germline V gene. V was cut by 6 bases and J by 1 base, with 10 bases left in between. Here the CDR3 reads CASSPYTSNQPQHF. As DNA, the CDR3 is TGTGCCAGCAGTCCTTACACGAGCAATCAGCCCCAGCATTTT.

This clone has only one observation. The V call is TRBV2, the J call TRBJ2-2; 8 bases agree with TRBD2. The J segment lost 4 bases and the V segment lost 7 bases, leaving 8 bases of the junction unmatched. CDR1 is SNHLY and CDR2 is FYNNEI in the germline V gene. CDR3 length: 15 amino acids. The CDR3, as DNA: TGTGCCAGCACCACTGGGCTAGCGGGCACCGGGGAGCTGTTTTTT. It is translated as CASTTGLAGTGELFF.

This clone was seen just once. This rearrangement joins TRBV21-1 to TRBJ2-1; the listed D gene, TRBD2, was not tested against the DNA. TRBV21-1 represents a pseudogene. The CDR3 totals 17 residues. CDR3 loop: CASSALKASGPPDEQFF. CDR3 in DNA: TGTGCCAGCAGCGCGTTAAAGGCTAGCGGGCCCCCCGATGAGCAGTTCTTC.

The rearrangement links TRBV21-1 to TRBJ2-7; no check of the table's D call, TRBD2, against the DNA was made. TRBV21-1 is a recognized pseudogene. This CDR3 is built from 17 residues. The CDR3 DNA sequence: TGTGCCAGCAGCAAAGCGTCTCAGCGGGAGGTAGCCTACGAGCAGTACTTC. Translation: CASSKASQREVAYEQYF.

The CDR3 DNA follows: TGTGCCAGTAATAGGGGCGGCAGGGAAGACGAGCAGTACTTC. Its translation: CASNRGGREDEQYF. The chain combines TRBV19 with TRBJ2-7; a weak D match, TRBD1 (5 bases). Deletions cut 7 bases from V and 5 bases from J, with 18 bases between. The CDR3 runs to 14 residues. In germline, CDR1 is LNHDA, CDR2 SQIVND (reference sequence).

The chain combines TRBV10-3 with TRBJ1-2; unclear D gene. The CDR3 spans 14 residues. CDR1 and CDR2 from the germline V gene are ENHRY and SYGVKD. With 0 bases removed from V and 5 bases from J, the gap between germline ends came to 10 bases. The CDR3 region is CAISESIGNYGYTF. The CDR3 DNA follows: TGTGCCATCAGTGAGTCGATCGGGAATTATGGCTACACCTTC.

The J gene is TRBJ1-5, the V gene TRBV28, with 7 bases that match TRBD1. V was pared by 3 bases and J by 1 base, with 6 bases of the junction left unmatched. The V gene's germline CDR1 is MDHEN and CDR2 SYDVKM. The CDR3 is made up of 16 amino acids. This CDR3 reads CASSFYAGGSNQPQHF. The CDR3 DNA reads TGTGCCAGCAGTTTCTATGCAGGGGGGAGCAATCAGCCCCAGCATTTT.

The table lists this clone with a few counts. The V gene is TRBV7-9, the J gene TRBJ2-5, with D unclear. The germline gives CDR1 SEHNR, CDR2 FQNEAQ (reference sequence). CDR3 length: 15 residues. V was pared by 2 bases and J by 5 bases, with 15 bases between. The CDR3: CASSLRTSMVETQYF. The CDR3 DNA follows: TGTGCCAGCAGCTTAAGAACATCGATGGTTGAGACCCAGTACTTC.

CDR3 DNA sequence: TGTGCCAGCAGCTTACAGGGCTTTGGGGCCAACGTCCTGACTTTC. This translates into CASSLQGFGANVLTF. This rearrangement joins TRBV7-9 to TRBJ2-6; TRBD1 is a possible D gene (5 bases). Germline V lookup: CDR1 SEHNR, CDR2 FQNEAQ (reference sequence). Deletions cut 2 bases from V and 3 bases from J, with 8 bases between. The CDR3 sequence is 15 residues long.

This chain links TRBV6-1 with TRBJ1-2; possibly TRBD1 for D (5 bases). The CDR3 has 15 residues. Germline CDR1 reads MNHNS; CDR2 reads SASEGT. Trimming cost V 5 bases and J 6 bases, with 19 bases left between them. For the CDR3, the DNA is TGTGCCAGCAGTCTAACGGGGGGAGCACGAGATGGCTACACCTTC. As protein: CASSLTGGARDGYTF.

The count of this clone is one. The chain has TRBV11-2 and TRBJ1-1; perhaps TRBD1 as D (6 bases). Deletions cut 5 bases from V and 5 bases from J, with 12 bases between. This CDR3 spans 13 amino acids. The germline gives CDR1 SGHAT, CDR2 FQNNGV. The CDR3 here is CASSPTGRTEAFF. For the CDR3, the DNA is TGTGCCAGCAGCCCTACAGGGCGGACTGAAGCTTTCTTT.

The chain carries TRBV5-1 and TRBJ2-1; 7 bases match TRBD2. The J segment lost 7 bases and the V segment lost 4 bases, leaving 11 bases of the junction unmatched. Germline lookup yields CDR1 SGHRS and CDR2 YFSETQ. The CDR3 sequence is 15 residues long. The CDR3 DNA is TGCGCCAGCAGCCCCGCGGGAGTCGACAATAATGAGCAGTTCTTC. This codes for CASSPAGVDNNEQFF. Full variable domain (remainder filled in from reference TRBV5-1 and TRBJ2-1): KAGVTQTPRYLIKTRGQQVTLSCSPISGHRSVSWYQQTPGQGLQFLFEYFSETQRNKGNFPGRFSGRQFSNSRSEMNVSTLELGDSALYLCASSPAGVDNNEQFFGPGTRLTVL.

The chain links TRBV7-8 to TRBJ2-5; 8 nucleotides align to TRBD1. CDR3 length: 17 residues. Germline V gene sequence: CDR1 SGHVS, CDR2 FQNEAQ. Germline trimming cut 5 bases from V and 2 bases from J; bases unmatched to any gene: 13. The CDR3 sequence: CASSQGDYRGEQETQYF. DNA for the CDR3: TGTGCCAGCAGCCAAGGAGATTACAGGGGGGAGCAAGAGACCCAGTACTTC.

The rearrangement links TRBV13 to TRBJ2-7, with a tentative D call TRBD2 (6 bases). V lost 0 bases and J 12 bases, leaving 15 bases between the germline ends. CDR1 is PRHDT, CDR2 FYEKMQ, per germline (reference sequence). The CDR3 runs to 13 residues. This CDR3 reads CASSLGLPGLRYF. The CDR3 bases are TGTGCCAGCAGCTTAGGCCTGCCGGGACTGAGGTACTTC.

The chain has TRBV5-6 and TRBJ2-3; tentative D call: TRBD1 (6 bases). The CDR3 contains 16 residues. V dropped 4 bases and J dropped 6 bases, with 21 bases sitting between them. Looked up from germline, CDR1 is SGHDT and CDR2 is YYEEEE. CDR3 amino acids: CASSVYLDSVKDTQYF. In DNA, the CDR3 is TGTGCCAGCAGCGTCTATCTGGACAGCGTCAAGGATACGCAGTATTTT.

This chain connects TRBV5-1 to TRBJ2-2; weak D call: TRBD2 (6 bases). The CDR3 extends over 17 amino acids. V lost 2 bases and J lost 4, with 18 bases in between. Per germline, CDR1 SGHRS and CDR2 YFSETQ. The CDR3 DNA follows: TGCGCCAGCAGCTTTCATAGATCGGGAGAGGGCACCGGGGAGCTGTTTTTT. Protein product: CASSFHRSGEGTGELFF.

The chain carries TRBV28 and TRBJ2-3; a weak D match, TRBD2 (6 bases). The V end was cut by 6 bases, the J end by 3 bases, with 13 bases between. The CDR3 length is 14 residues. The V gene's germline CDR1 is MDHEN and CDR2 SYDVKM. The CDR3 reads CASRGGLLTDTQYF. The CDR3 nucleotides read TGTGCCAGCAGAGGAGGACTACTGACAGATACGCAGTATTTT.